This entry lists 10 T cell receptor beta chains sequenced from one sample in a study of brain metastases from non-small cell lung cancer. Method: immunoSEQ multiplex PCR; TCRdb's copy keeps in-frame clones and lacks some. The sample records about 1,600 clones, about 86% being singletons. The sequenced sample consisted of primary lung tumor tissue. These receptors were obtained from a donor aged 40 or over with non-small cell lung cancer.

The chain links TRBV18 to TRBJ1-3; D is undetermined. Per the germline V gene, CDR1 is KGHSH and CDR2 is LQKENI. The germline V and J ends were trimmed by 6 bases and 0 bases, with 9 bases remaining between them. The CDR3 extends over 14 amino acids. The DNA for the CDR3 is TGTGCCAGCTCGACTACTTACTCTGGAAACACCATATATTTT. Its protein product is CASSTTYSGNTIYF. The full variable domain, in which reference TRBV18 and TRBJ1-3 provide the parts outside the CDR3, is NAGVMQNPRHLVRRRGQEARLRCSPMKGHSHVYWYRQLPEEGLKFMVYLQKENIIDESGMPKERFSAEFPKEGPSILRIQQVVRGDSAAYFCASSTTYSGNTIYFGEGSWLTVV.

This sequence joins TRBV6-5 and TRBJ1-3; the D gene is possibly TRBD1 (5 bases). CDR1 and CDR2 (germline): MNHEY, SVGAGI. V lost 2 bases to trimming and J lost 0 bases, with 11 bases between them. The length of the CDR3 is 16 residues. The CDR3: CASSYDSRASGNTIYF. The DNA for the CDR3 is TGTGCCAGCAGTTACGATTCCAGGGCCTCTGGAAACACCATATATTTT.

The chain employs TRBV5-8 and TRBJ1-2; tentative D call: TRBD1 (6 bases). V lost 1 base to trimming and J lost 5 bases, with 15 bases between them. CDR3 length: 15 residues. Per the germline V gene, CDR1 is SGHTS and CDR2 is YDEGEE. The CDR3 DNA is TGTGCCAGCAGCTTGATTGGGGGCTCCAATTATGGCTACACCTTC. It translates to CASSLIGGSNYGYTF.

On this clone: At one end, the junction sequence differs from germline, possibly due to a read error. Other DNA sequences in this sample translate to the same CDR3. V and J are TRBV6-2 or TRBV6-3 and TRBJ2-3; the D is unclear. The germline CDR1 and CDR2 sequences are MNHEY and SVGEGT. This CDR3 is 12 amino acids long. CDR3 DNA: TGTGCCAGCAGTCGATTCTCAGATACACAGTATTTT. The encoded protein is CASSRFSDTQYF.

The count of this clone is one. The CDR3 DNA sequence: TGTGCCAGCAGCCCAATGGGGCTTGGCTATGGCTACACCTTC. Translated: CASSPMGLGYGYTF. The chain is built from TRBV7-9 and TRBJ1-2; possible D gene TRBD1, 5 bases. CDR1 SEHNR and CDR2 FQNEAQ come from the germline V gene (reference sequence). Trimming removed 5 bases at V and 4 bases at J, with 14 bases between. There are 14 residues in the CDR3.

The rearrangement uses TRBV3-1 (or the pseudogene TRBV3-2) and TRBJ1-1, with D unresolved. The length of the CDR3 is 14 residues. The V gene's germline CDR1 is LGHDT and CDR2 YNNKEL (reference sequence). Trimming took 5 bases from V and 7 from J, leaving 17 bases between them. The DNA of the CDR3 is TGTGCCAGCAGCTATTACAGCGAGGTGGGTGAAGCTTTCTTT. This translates into CASSYYSEVGEAFF.

The chain recombines TRBV5-6 with TRBJ2-7; 7 nucleotides line up with TRBD1. CDR3 length: 17 amino acids. The germline V gene encodes CDR1 SGHDT and CDR2 YYEEEE. Trimming removed 3 bases from V and 6 bases from J; junction bases left unmatched: 18. The CDR3 DNA reads TGTGCCAGCAGCTCCCGATCCTTGGACAGGAGACCGGGCGAGCAGTACTTC. Its translation is CASSSRSLDRRPGEQYF.

The J gene is TRBJ1-1, the V gene TRBV18; D gene ambiguous. Germline CDR1 is KGHSH and CDR2 is LQKENI. This CDR3 region has 15 residues. V lost 2 bases, J lost 1 base, and 11 bases lay in between. DNA for the CDR3: TGTGCCAGCTCACCAAGTTTAGGCCCGAACACTGAAGCTTTCTTT. Translating it yields CASSPSLGPNTEAFF.

The chain recombines TRBV7-2 with TRBJ1-2, with a weak D call TRBD1 (5 bases). This CDR3 has 14 amino acids. Germline CDR1 is SGHTA and CDR2 is FQGNSA. V was clipped by 1 base and J by 7 bases, with 13 bases between them. CDR3 coding DNA: TGTGCCAGCAGCTTAGGGACACCCGGAATTGGCTACACCTTC. It codes for CASSLGTPGIGYTF. Together with reference TRBV7-2 and TRBJ1-2, the CDR3 gives the full variable domain: GAGVSQSPSNKVTEKGKDVELRCDPISGHTALYWYRQSLGQGLEFLIYFQGNSAPDKSGLPSDRFSAERTGGSVSTLTIQRTQQEDSAVYLCASSLGTPGIGYTFGSGTRLTVV.

The gene calls are TRBV7-9 and TRBJ1-5, with a tentative D call TRBD1 (6 bases). The CDR3 is made up of 12 amino acids. Trimming took 5 bases from V and 8 from J, leaving 10 bases between them. Germline assignment: CDR1 SEHNR and CDR2 FQNEAQ (reference sequence). DNA for the CDR3: TGTGCCAGCAGCCAGAGGGGGGAGCCCCAGCATTTT. The encoded protein is CASSQRGEPQHF. Complete variable domain (other parts from reference TRBV7-9 and TRBJ1-5): DTGVSQNPRHKITKRGQNVTFRCDPISEHNRLYWYRQTLGQGPEFLTYFQNEAQLEKSRLLSDRFSAERPKGSFSTLEIQRTEQGDSAMYLCASSQRGEPQHFGDGTRLSIL.